The 11 T cell receptor beta chains below were found in one sample sequenced in a study of blood T cell repertoires in COVID-19. Sequencing used immunoSEQ multiplex PCR; TCRdb keeps in-frame clones, though not all of them. The table records some 130,000 clones, approximately 83% of them present only once. The sequenced sample was peripheral blood. These receptors all come from a man older than 75 with acute or convalescent COVID-19.

The chain links TRBV2 to TRBJ2-2; TRBD1 agrees at 9 bases. V was clipped by 6 bases and J by 5 bases; unmatched bases: 1. Germline V lookup: CDR1 SNHLY, CDR2 FYNNEI. The CDR3 has 13 residues. The CDR3 spells CASRTGGTGELFF. The CDR3 nucleotides are TGTGCCAGCAGGACAGGGGGGACCGGGGAGCTGTTTTTT.

This chain joins TRBV5-4 and TRBJ1-1; the match to TRBD1 covers 10 bases. Looked up from germline, CDR1 is SGHNT and CDR2 is YYREEE (reference sequence). Unmatched junction bases numbered 4, after V lost 0 bases and J lost 5 bases. The CDR3 sequence is 15 residues long. The CDR3 nucleotides read TGTGCCAGCAGCTTGGCGGGACAGGGGCAAACTGAAGCTTTCTTT. Protein: CASSLAGQGQTEAFF.

The chain employs TRBV6-5 and TRBJ1-3; D gene ambiguous. The V end lost 5 bases, the J end lost 0 bases, and 11 bases lay between the germline ends. The CDR3 loop spans 15 amino acids. Germline V lookup: CDR1 MNHEY, CDR2 SVGAGI. In DNA form, the CDR3 reads TGTGCCAGCAGTCCCGCCACTGGCTCTGGAAACACCATATATTTT. Translation gives CASSPATGSGNTIYF.

The genes are TRBV10-3 and TRBJ1-4; D gene unclear. The CDR3 covers 16 residues. Germline loops: CDR1 ENHRY, CDR2 SYGVKD. Trimming shortened V by 0 bases and J by 2 bases, and 10 bases separated the two germline ends. CDR3 protein: CAISESTTSTNEKLFF. The CDR3 nucleotides are TGTGCCATCAGTGAGTCCACTACCAGCACTAATGAAAAACTGTTTTTT.

The gene calls are TRBV19 and TRBJ1-3; D is undetermined. CDR1 LNHDA and CDR2 SQIVND come from the germline V gene (reference sequence). Trimming shortened V by 0 bases and J by 0 bases, and 9 bases separated the two germline ends. The CDR3 loop spans 16 amino acids. This chain's CDR3 is CASSIDGQVSGNTIYF. CDR3 coding DNA: TGTGCCAGTAGTATAGACGGCCAGGTCTCTGGAAACACCATATATTTT.

The genes are TRBV6-2 or TRBV6-3 and TRBJ1-4, with D unclear. Germline V gene data show CDR1 as MNHEY and CDR2 as SVGEGT. V lost 6 bases and J 4 bases, leaving 9 bases between the germline ends. CDR3 size: 13 residues. CDR3 loop: CASSLVSNEKLFF. The DNA for the CDR3 is TGTGCCAGCAGCCTCGTTAGTAATGAAAAACTGTTTTTT.

This chain joins TRBV6-1 and TRBJ1-5, with no clear D. The germline V gene encodes CDR1 MNHNS and CDR2 SASEGT. V lost 1 base and J lost 5, with 9 bases in between. The CDR3 sequence is 14 residues long. CDR3 in amino acids: CASSEVGSDQPQHF. In DNA, the CDR3 is TGTGCCAGCAGTGAAGTTGGCAGCGATCAGCCCCAGCATTTT.

The chain is built from TRBV27 and TRBJ2-2; D remains unclear. The V end lost 3 bases, the J end lost 6 bases, and 11 bases lay between the germline ends. This CDR3 has 14 residues. Germline V gene lookup returns CDR1 MNHEY and CDR2 SMNVEV (reference sequence). CDR3 DNA: TGTGCCAGCAGTTTCGGCCTAGGCGCCGGGGAGCTGTTTTTT. Its protein product is CASSFGLGAGELFF.

This clone was counted a single time. The chain uses TRBV28 and TRBJ2-1; 16 bases map to TRBD2. V was pared by 4 bases and J by 10 bases, with 4 bases of the junction left unmatched. The CDR3 loop spans 15 amino acids. Looked up from germline, CDR1 is MDHEN and CDR2 is SYDVKM. The CDR3 DNA follows: TGTGCCAGCAGTTATGGGACTAGCGGGAGGGCCGAGCAGTTCTTC. Amino acids: CASSYGTSGRAEQFF. The variable domain in full, completed from reference TRBV28 and TRBJ2-1, reads DVKVTQSSRYLVKRTGEKVFLECVQDMDHENMFWYRQDPGLGLRLIYFSYDVKMKEKGDIPEGYSVSREKKERFSLILESASTNQTSMYLCASSYGTSGRAEQFFGPGTRLTVL.

The chain employs TRBV5-1 and TRBJ1-4; D remains ambiguous. Per the germline V gene, CDR1 is SGHRS and CDR2 is YFSETQ. Trimming removed 4 bases from V and 1 base from J, with 8 bases in between. This CDR3 is built from 14 residues. As DNA, the CDR3 is TGCGCCAGCAGCCCCCCAGGAACTAATGAAAAACTGTTTTTT. This codes for CASSPPGTNEKLFF. The full variable domain, with the rest looked up from reference TRBV5-1 and TRBJ1-4, is KAGVTQTPRYLIKTRGQQVTLSCSPISGHRSVSWYQQTPGQGLQFLFEYFSETQRNKGNFPGRFSGRQFSNSRSEMNVSTLELGDSALYLCASSPPGTNEKLFFGSGTQLSVL.

The rearrangement joins TRBV2 to TRBJ2-3, with 9 positions matching TRBD2. The trim removed 2 bases at V and 1 base at J, leaving 4 bases unmatched. Germline-derived CDR1 and CDR2 are SNHLY and FYNNEI. This CDR3 has 16 residues. The DNA for the CDR3 is TGTGCCAGCAGTGAAAAAGCTAGCGGGGGCACAGATACGCAGTATTTT. Protein: CASSEKASGGTDTQYF.